This TCR beta chain was found in a study of shared clonotypes between healthy human individuals. Study-wide background: Three plates each covered CD4 naive and memory; CD8 naive two, CD8 memory one.

V gave up 0 bases and J gave up 7 bases, with 10 bases separating them. Germline values: CDR1 SGHDT, CDR2 YYEEEE. The CDR3 is 13 residues long. CD8 memory was a combination of CD45RO+ cells and CCR7-negative CD45RA+ TemRA cells. Researchers ran the assay at a deep level. Repertoires were generated with immunoSEQ multiplex PCR, while TCRdb's copy carries only in-frame clones and drops some. The sample holds around 300,000 clones, around 90% seen once. The source is a young man in good health. The chain has TRBV5-6 and TRBJ2-5; D call uncertain. Sample: memory CD8+ T cells sorted from blood. The sample's subset: CD45RO+ cells pooled with CCR7-negative TemRA cells. The CDR3 bases are TGTGCCAGCAGCTTGGGTGGAACGGGGACCCAGTACTTC. Translated: CASSLGGTGTQYF.